This TCR beta chain emerged from a study of blood T cells in healthy people across ages. The second PCR ran roughly 6 to 11 cycles with a sample-barcoded 5' primer and J-beta primers. TCRdb re-analysed the 5' RACE reads in MiXCR, keeping a single row per CDR3 protein. The repertoire holds about 620,000 distinct CDR3 sequences, roughly half seen once, with roughly 12% in the top ten. This clonotype was detected once. This CDR3 comprises 13 residues. Deletions cut 5 bases from V and 2 bases from J, with 10 bases between. This chain links TRBV12-3 or TRBV12-4 with TRBJ2-7; maybe TRBD1 (6 bases). The sequence was obtained from an elderly woman in good health. The sample consisted of blood. The DNA of the CDR3 is TGTGCCAGCAGTGGGGACATCGCCTACGAGCAGTACTTC. Its translation is CASSGDIAYEQYF.